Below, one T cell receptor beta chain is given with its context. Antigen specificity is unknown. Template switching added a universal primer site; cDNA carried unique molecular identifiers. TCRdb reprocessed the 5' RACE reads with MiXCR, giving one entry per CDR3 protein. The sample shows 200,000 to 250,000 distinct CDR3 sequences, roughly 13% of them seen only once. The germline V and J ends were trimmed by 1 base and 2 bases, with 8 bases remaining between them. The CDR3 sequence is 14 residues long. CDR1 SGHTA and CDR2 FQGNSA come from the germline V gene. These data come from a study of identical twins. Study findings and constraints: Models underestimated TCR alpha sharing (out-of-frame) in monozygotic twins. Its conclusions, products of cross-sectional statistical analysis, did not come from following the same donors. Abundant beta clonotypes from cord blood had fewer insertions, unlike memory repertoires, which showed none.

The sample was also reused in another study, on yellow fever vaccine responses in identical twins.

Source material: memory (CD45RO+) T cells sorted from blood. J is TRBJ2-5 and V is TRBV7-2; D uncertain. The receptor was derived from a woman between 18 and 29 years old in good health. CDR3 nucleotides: TGTGCCAGCAGCTTAGTCTCCGGGCAAGAGACCCAGTACTTC. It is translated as CASSLVSGQETQYF. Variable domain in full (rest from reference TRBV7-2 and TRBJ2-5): GAGVSQSPSNKVTEKGKDVELRCDPISGHTALYWYRQSLGQGLEFLIYFQGNSAPDKSGLPSDRFSAERTGGSVSTLTIQRTQQEDSAVYLCASSLVSGQETQYFGPGTRLLVL.